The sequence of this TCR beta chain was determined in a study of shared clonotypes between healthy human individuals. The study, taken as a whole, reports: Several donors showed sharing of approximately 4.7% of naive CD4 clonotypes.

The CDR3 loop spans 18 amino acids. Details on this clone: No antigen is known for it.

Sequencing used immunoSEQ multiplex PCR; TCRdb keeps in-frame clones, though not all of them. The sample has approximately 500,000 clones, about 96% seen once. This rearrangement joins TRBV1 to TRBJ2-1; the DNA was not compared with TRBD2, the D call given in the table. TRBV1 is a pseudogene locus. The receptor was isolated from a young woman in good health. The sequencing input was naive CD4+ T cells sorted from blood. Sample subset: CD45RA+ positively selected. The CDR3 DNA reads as TGCACCAGCAGCCAAGAACCCGGTGGTAGCGGGAGGTTCAATGAGCAGTTCTTC. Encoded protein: CTSSQEPGGSGRFNEQFF.